Listed below are T cell receptor beta chains from one sample, sequenced in a study of technical replicates of blood from a handful of donors. Data came from immunoSEQ multiplex PCR; TCRdb stores just in-frame clones and leaves some out. In the table there are roughly 62,000 clones, 89% of which are singletons. The sequenced sample was PBMCs. These receptors were taken from a human donor in good health. Some clones in this sample may be carry-over from other donors' samples. Each CDR3 is given with its conserved first and last residue. The order of the fields is V gene, D gene, clone size, J gene, CDR3 DNA, CDR3 protein. The D gene is left open where the match is weak. Some rows have no size entry. The others give once, few or many, or a class for an expanded clone.

v_gene: TRBV9
d_gene: TRBD1
abundance: .
j_gene: TRBJ1-4
CDR3nt: TGTGCCAGCAGCGGTCGGACAGGGTTTAATGAAAAACTGTTTTTT
CDR3aa: CASSGRTGFNEKLFF

v_gene: TRBV19
d_gene: TRBD1
abundance: .
j_gene: TRBJ2-2
CDR3nt: TGTGCCAGTAAGGACAGGGGGCGCGGCGGGGAGCTGTTTTTT
CDR3aa: CASKDRGRGGELFF

v_gene: TRBV10-3
d_gene: .
abundance: few
j_gene: TRBJ1-2
CDR3nt: TGTGCCATCAGTGAGCAAATGGGCGCCTATGGCTACACCTTC
CDR3aa: CAISEQMGAYGYTF

v_gene: TRBV4-1
d_gene: .
abundance: .
j_gene: TRBJ2-5
CDR3nt: TGCGCCAGCAGCCCGGATCCTCTGGGGGGGCTCGATGAGACCCAGTACTTC
CDR3aa: CASSPDPLGGLDETQYF

v_gene: TRBV6-5
d_gene: TRBD2
abundance: .
j_gene: TRBJ2-7
CDR3nt: TGTGCCAGCAGTTACACTAGCGCAAGCTCCTACGAGCAGTACTTC
CDR3aa: CASSYTSASSYEQYF

v_gene: TRBV7-8
d_gene: .
abundance: .
j_gene: TRBJ2-3
CDR3nt: TGTGCCGCAGCGGGTGGCAGGGACGGAGATACGCAGTATTTT
CDR3aa: CAAAGGRDGDTQYF

v_gene: TRBV5-1
d_gene: .
abundance: .
j_gene: TRBJ1-1
CDR3nt: TGCGCCAGCAGCTTGGAGGGGGTTTCGGCTGAAGCTTTCTTT
CDR3aa: CASSLEGVSAEAFF

v_gene: TRBV7-3
d_gene: .
abundance: once
j_gene: TRBJ1-5
CDR3nt: TGTGCCAGCAGCCCTAGTAGCAATCAGCCCCAGCATTTT
CDR3aa: CASSPSSNQPQHF

v_gene: TRBV5-6
d_gene: .
abundance: .
j_gene: TRBJ2-7
CDR3nt: TGTGCCAGCAGCCCATGGGGGGGCAACGAGCAGTACTTC
CDR3aa: CASSPWGGNEQYF

v_gene: TRBV10-3
d_gene: .
abundance: .
j_gene: TRBJ2-7
CDR3nt: TGTGCCATCAGTGAGGGCCTTACCTACGAGCAGTACTTC
CDR3aa: CAISEGLTYEQYF

v_gene: TRBV6-5
d_gene: .
abundance: .
j_gene: TRBJ1-2
CDR3nt: TGTGCCACTCAGGGGAGAGCTAACTATGGCTACACCTTC
CDR3aa: CATQGRANYGYTF

v_gene: TRBV7-6
d_gene: TRBD2
abundance: .
j_gene: TRBJ2-5
CDR3nt: TGTGCCAGCAGCCCCCCCTTCGCGGGGGGGCGGGAGACCCAGTACTTC
CDR3aa: CASSPPFAGGRETQYF

v_gene: TRBV5-1
d_gene: .
abundance: .
j_gene: TRBJ2-1
CDR3nt: TGCGCCAGCAGCTTATTGACAGACTACAATGAGCAGTTCTTC
CDR3aa: CASSLLTDYNEQFF

v_gene: TRBV18
d_gene: .
abundance: .
j_gene: TRBJ1-2
CDR3nt: TGTGCCAGCTCACCCCAACCAGACAGTGGTGAGGGCTACACCTTC
CDR3aa: CASSPQPDSGEGYTF

v_gene: TRBV11-2
d_gene: TRBD2
abundance: once
j_gene: TRBJ2-7
CDR3nt: TGTGCCAGCAGCAAGGGGACTAGCGGGAGGATCTACGAGCAGTACTTC
CDR3aa: CASSKGTSGRIYEQYF

v_gene: TRBV6-5
d_gene: .
abundance: .
j_gene: TRBJ1-1
CDR3nt: TGTGCCAGCAGTTCCGTACCCGGAGGGGCTCGCACTGAAGCTTTCTTT
CDR3aa: CASSSVPGGARTEAFF

v_gene: TRBV7-2
d_gene: .
abundance: .
j_gene: TRBJ2-1
CDR3nt: TGTGCCAGCAGCCCCTGGGCAGAGCTTTTCAATGAGCAGTTCTTC
CDR3aa: CASSPWAELFNEQFF

v_gene: TRBV27
d_gene: TRBD1
abundance: .
j_gene: TRBJ2-7
CDR3nt: TGTGCCAGCAGTTCAGAGACAGGGAAAGTGTACGAGCAGTACTTC
CDR3aa: CASSSETGKVYEQYF

v_gene: TRBV7-9
d_gene: TRBD2
abundance: .
j_gene: TRBJ2-3
CDR3nt: TGTGCCAGCCGCCGTAGCGGGCCCCATAGCACAGATACGCAGTATTTT
CDR3aa: CASRRSGPHSTDTQYF

v_gene: TRBV29-1
d_gene: TRBD2
abundance: .
j_gene: TRBJ2-7
CDR3nt: TGCAGCGTTGAGACTAGCGGGGGGAGCTACGAGCAGTACTTC
CDR3aa: CSVETSGGSYEQYF

v_gene: TRBV19
d_gene: .
abundance: .
j_gene: TRBJ2-2
CDR3nt: TGTGCCAGTAGTATAGGGTACGGTGCCGCCGGGGAGCTGTTTTTT
CDR3aa: CASSIGYGAAGELFF

v_gene: TRBV6-1
d_gene: TRBD1
abundance: .
j_gene: TRBJ1-2
CDR3nt: TGTGCCAGCAGTGAAGGACCGACAGGGTACGGCTACACCTTC
CDR3aa: CASSEGPTGYGYTF

v_gene: TRBV15
d_gene: TRBD2
abundance: .
j_gene: TRBJ2-1
CDR3nt: TGTGCCACCAGCCCGGTGGGGGAGAGACCAGGCGGGGGGGATGAGCAGTTCTTC
CDR3aa: CATSPVGERPGGGDEQFF

v_gene: TRBV6-4
d_gene: TRBD2
abundance: .
j_gene: TRBJ2-3
CDR3nt: TGTGCCAGCAGCCGGACTAGCGACACAGATACGCAGTATTTT
CDR3aa: CASSRTSDTDTQYF

v_gene: TRBV11-2
d_gene: .
abundance: .
j_gene: TRBJ1-1
CDR3nt: TGTGCCAGCAGCAATAAACAGGCGAACACTGAAGCTTTCTTT
CDR3aa: CASSNKQANTEAFF

v_gene: TRBV15
d_gene: .
abundance: .
j_gene: TRBJ1-1
CDR3nt: TGTGCCACCAGCAGGGAGGACGAGGCTTTCTTT
CDR3aa: CATSREDEAFF

v_gene: TRBV5-4
d_gene: .
abundance: .
j_gene: TRBJ2-7
CDR3nt: TGTGCCAGCAGTCCAGGGGCCTCTTACTACGAGCAGTACTTC
CDR3aa: CASSPGASYYEQYF

v_gene: TRBV6-1
d_gene: TRBD2
abundance: .
j_gene: TRBJ2-7
CDR3nt: TGTGCCAGCAGTGAGAGAAGCGGGGGGTCCTACGAGCAGTACTTC
CDR3aa: CASSERSGGSYEQYF

v_gene: TRBV7-9
d_gene: TRBD1
abundance: .
j_gene: TRBJ1-5
CDR3nt: TGTGCCAGCAGCTTAATTCCGGGACAGGGACGAACGGGCAATCAGCCCCAGCATTTT
CDR3aa: CASSLIPGQGRTGNQPQHF

v_gene: TRBV9
d_gene: TRBD1
abundance: once
j_gene: TRBJ2-2
CDR3nt: TGTGCCAGCAGCGTCGGGACAGGGCCCACCGGGGAGCTGTTTTTT
CDR3aa: CASSVGTGPTGELFF

v_gene: TRBV5-5
d_gene: .
abundance: .
j_gene: TRBJ1-5
CDR3nt: TGTGCCAGCAGCTCCGGACAGCTAAATCAGCCCCAGCATTTT
CDR3aa: CASSSGQLNQPQHF

v_gene: TRBV5-4
d_gene: TRBD2
abundance: .
j_gene: TRBJ2-3
CDR3nt: TGTGCCAGCAGCGGCAGGCGGGGGAGCACAGATACGCAGTATTTT
CDR3aa: CASSGRRGSTDTQYF

v_gene: TRBV7-2
d_gene: TRBD2
abundance: .
j_gene: TRBJ2-1
CDR3nt: TGTGCCAGCAGCCACAAAACAAGGGGACTAGCGGGGAGGAATGAGCAGTTCTTC
CDR3aa: CASSHKTRGLAGRNEQFF

v_gene: TRBV9
d_gene: TRBD2
abundance: .
j_gene: TRBJ2-1
CDR3nt: TGTGCCAGCAGCGTAAGAGCGGGAGCCCACAATGAGCAGTTCTTC
CDR3aa: CASSVRAGAHNEQFF

v_gene: TRBV7-2
d_gene: .
abundance: .
j_gene: TRBJ2-1
CDR3nt: TGTGCCAGCAGCTTAGGAGGCGGGCCCTACAATGAGCAGTTCTTC
CDR3aa: CASSLGGGPYNEQFF

v_gene: TRBV30
d_gene: TRBD1
abundance: .
j_gene: TRBJ2-1
CDR3nt: TGTGCCTGGGGAAATGGACAGGGCCCTCAGTTCTTC
CDR3aa: CAWGNGQGPQFF

v_gene: TRBV4-2
d_gene: .
abundance: .
j_gene: TRBJ2-7
CDR3nt: TGTGCCAGCAGCCAAGCGGCGCATCTAGCGAGTGAGCAGTACTTC
CDR3aa: CASSQAAHLASEQYF

v_gene: TRBV25-1
d_gene: TRBD2
abundance: .
j_gene: TRBJ2-1
CDR3nt: TGTGCCAGCAGTGAATGGGAGACTAGCCGCTACAATGAGCAGTTCTTC
CDR3aa: CASSEWETSRYNEQFF

v_gene: TRBV18
d_gene: TRBD1
abundance: .
j_gene: TRBJ1-1
CDR3nt: TGTGCCAGCTCCGGACAGGTGAACACTGAAGCTTTCTTT
CDR3aa: CASSGQVNTEAFF

v_gene: TRBV19
d_gene: .
abundance: .
j_gene: TRBJ1-2
CDR3nt: TGTGCCAGTAGTATGACAGGCTATGGCTACACCTTC
CDR3aa: CASSMTGYGYTF

v_gene: TRBV5-1
d_gene: .
abundance: .
j_gene: TRBJ1-6
CDR3nt: TGCGCCAGCAGCGGACAGCGAGACTCACCCCTCCACTTT
CDR3aa: CASSGQRDSPLHF

v_gene: TRBV7-2
d_gene: TRBD1
abundance: .
j_gene: TRBJ2-2
CDR3nt: TGTGCCAGCAGCCTACAGGGGGCAGGCACCGGGGAGCTGTTTTTT
CDR3aa: CASSLQGAGTGELFF

v_gene: TRBV7-9
d_gene: .
abundance: once
j_gene: TRBJ2-7
CDR3nt: TGTGCCAGCAGCTTAGCGACCGGGGGGCGAAACGAGCAGTACTTC
CDR3aa: CASSLATGGRNEQYF

v_gene: TRBV11-2
d_gene: .
abundance: .
j_gene: TRBJ1-6
CDR3nt: TGTGCCAGCAGCGGCGTTGGTGATCGGGGTTCACCCCTCCACTTT
CDR3aa: CASSGVGDRGSPLHF

v_gene: TRBV19
d_gene: TRBD1
abundance: .
j_gene: TRBJ1-4
CDR3nt: TGTGCCAGTAGTGACCGGGACAGCAATGAAAAACTGTTTTTT
CDR3aa: CASSDRDSNEKLFF

v_gene: TRBV9
d_gene: TRBD2
abundance: .
j_gene: TRBJ2-7
CDR3nt: TGTGCCAGCAGCGTAGCAACGGGGGGCTACGAGCAGTACTTC
CDR3aa: CASSVATGGYEQYF

v_gene: TRBV7-3
d_gene: TRBD2
abundance: .
j_gene: TRBJ2-1
CDR3nt: TGTGCCAGCAGCCCCGGGGCAGCGGGGGGGCGGCTGCGCAATGAGCAGTTCTTC
CDR3aa: CASSPGAAGGRLRNEQFF

v_gene: TRBV18
d_gene: .
abundance: .
j_gene: TRBJ2-5
CDR3nt: TGTGCCAGCTCAAAAGGTACCAGGGCCCAAGAGACCCAGTACTTC
CDR3aa: CASSKGTRAQETQYF

v_gene: TRBV7-2
d_gene: TRBD1
abundance: .
j_gene: TRBJ1-3
CDR3nt: TGTGCCAGCAGCTCGTACAGGGGTCGAGACACCATATATTTT
CDR3aa: CASSSYRGRDTIYF

v_gene: TRBV2
d_gene: .
abundance: .
j_gene: TRBJ1-4
CDR3nt: TGTGCCAGCAGAGGCCAGGGGAGTTTTAGTGAAAAACTGTTTTTT
CDR3aa: CASRGQGSFSEKLFF

v_gene: TRBV10-2
d_gene: .
abundance: once
j_gene: TRBJ2-5
CDR3nt: TGCGCCAGCAGGGGTGGAGGGGTCCAGGGGGCCCAGTACTTC
CDR3aa: CASRGGGVQGAQYF

v_gene: TRBV7-6
d_gene: .
abundance: .
j_gene: TRBJ2-7
CDR3nt: TGTGCCAGCAGCCTGGGGGGGACAGGACCCTTCGAGCAGTACTTC
CDR3aa: CASSLGGTGPFEQYF

v_gene: TRBV7-3
d_gene: TRBD1
abundance: .
j_gene: TRBJ1-6
CDR3nt: TGTGCCAGCAGCTTAAACAGGGGTGGAAATTCACCCCTCCACTTT
CDR3aa: CASSLNRGGNSPLHF

v_gene: TRBV6-6
d_gene: TRBD2
abundance: .
j_gene: TRBJ2-1
CDR3nt: TGTGCCAGCAGACAGACTAGCGGGGACTACAATGAGCAGTTCTTC
CDR3aa: CASRQTSGDYNEQFF

v_gene: TRBV7-2
d_gene: .
abundance: once
j_gene: TRBJ1-4
CDR3nt: TGTGCCAGCAGCTTCGACAGCTCACCTAATGAAAAACTGTTTTTT
CDR3aa: CASSFDSSPNEKLFF

v_gene: TRBV5-1
d_gene: TRBD1
abundance: once
j_gene: TRBJ1-1
CDR3nt: TGCGCCAGCAGGTTGGGGCGGTCAGGGGGGTTGAACACTGAAGCTTTCTTT
CDR3aa: CASRLGRSGGLNTEAFF